What follows is one T cell receptor (beta chain) and its context. Its antigen is unknown. The same CDR3 also results from other DNA sequences found in this sample. The data belong to a study of Ad26.COV2.S vaccination and SARS-CoV-2 variants. Study as a whole: Ad26.COV2.S arm of COV1001 included the donor. Administration of Ad26.COV2.S was intramuscular, either once or twice 56 days apart.

Profiling relied on immunoSEQ multiplex PCR, and the TCRdb table lists in-frame clones only, not all of them. The sample lists hundreds of thousands of clones, more than 70% occurring once. General study results and limits: The TCR breadth and depth analyses may have produced an underestimate of total T cell responses.

Treatment described: roughly 19 received Ad26.COV2.S at low or high dose, single or two shots; 5 received placebo; per-sample allocation not given. Repertoires come from day 63 after the first vaccine or placebo injection. Expressing Wuhan-strain SARS-CoV-2 spike, an Ad26 vector served as the vaccine. The sequence was collected from a person aged 18-60 years who received the Ad26.COV2.S COVID-19 vaccine or a placebo. Sample: peripheral blood, taken in a trial of Ad26.COV2.S vaccine versus placebo.

In DNA, the CDR3 is TGTGCCAGCAGTCTCACAGGGATTCACGAGCAGTACTTC. This sequence encodes CASSLTGIHEQYF. J is TRBJ2-7 and V is TRBV27; tentatively, D is TRBD1 (6 bases). This CDR3 spans 13 amino acids. CDR1 and CDR2 (germline): MNHEY, SMNVEV (reference sequence). Trimming removed 5 bases from V and 5 bases from J, with 13 bases in between.